The sequence of this T cell receptor (beta chain) was determined in a study of CD8+CD57+ T cells in acquired aplastic anemia. Study summary: Mean DNA quantity obtained from sorted CD4+ and CD8+ cells was 2.5 to 4 ug.

Germline loops: CDR1 SGHTA, CDR2 FQGNSA. This CDR3 is 15 amino acids long. Study results and limitations: A set of approximately 30 CD8+ CDR3 sequences was shared between patients and controls, and these sequences appeared highly expressed in patients.

Using genomic DNA as the template, TCR beta VDJ and CDR3 profiling was carried out. MiXCR, run by TCRdb on the reads, gives a single entry per CDR3 protein. In the table there are 150,000 to 200,000 distinct CDR3 sequences, approximately 44% of which are singletons. Patients picked for sequencing had shown CD8+CD57+ cell expansion detected by flow cytometry. When blood sampling took place, the patients had received no therapy. A note on this clonotype: Its target is not known. Possible read error: a much larger clone is one base away.

Sequencing used sorted CD4+, CD8+, or CD8+CD57+ T cells (not recorded which) from PBMCs. The rearrangement uses TRBV7-2 and TRBJ2-7; 10 bases fit TRBD1. The TCR sequence derives from a human donor with aplastic anemia. The CDR3 reads CASGLVGQGRYEQYF. In DNA, the CDR3 is TGTGCCAGCGGCTTAGTGGGACAGGGGAGGTACGAGCAGTACTTC.